The 7 T cell receptor beta chains given below trace back to one sample, sequenced in a study of T cell repertoires in cytomegalovirus infection. These TCRs' antigens remain unknown. TCRdb reanalysed the reads using MiXCR and keeps one entry per CDR3 protein. The repertoire holds about 470,000 distinct CDR3 sequences, roughly 43% seen once, with around 45% in the top ten. Sequences were derived from cultured PBMCs, sampled from culture after CMV antigen stimulation. All receptors derive from a human donor in good health (CMV status not recorded). Some clones in this sample may be carry-over from other donors' samples.

This chain uses TRBV6-2 or TRBV6-3 with TRBJ1-5; possibly TRBD1 for D (5 bases). This CDR3 region has 13 residues. V was cut by 6 bases and J by 11 bases, with 17 bases left in between. Germline V lookup: CDR1 MNHEY, CDR2 SVGEGT. CDR3 DNA sequence: TGTGCCAGCAGCAGGGACTCGTACAGGTCCCAGCATTTT. Residues: CASSRDSYRSQHF.

The V call is TRBV27, the J call TRBJ2-7, with D possibly called TRBD1 or TRBD2 (6 bases each). This CDR3 has 12 amino acids. CDR1 and CDR2 (germline): MNHEY, SMNVEV (reference sequence). With 6 bases removed from V and 5 bases from J, the gap between germline ends came to 11 bases. CDR3 bases: TGTGCCAGCAGCGGGGGCCTGGACGAGCAGTACTTC. Protein sequence: CASSGGLDEQYF.

This clonotype has a count of ten or more. V is TRBV7-2 and J is TRBJ1-1; D is possibly TRBD1 (5 bases). V was pared by 1 base and J by 6 bases, with 6 bases between. Germline CDR1 is SGHTA and CDR2 is FQGNSA. The CDR3 loop spans 12 amino acids. CDR3 bases: TGTGCCAGCAGCTTAGTCAGGGCTGAAGCTTTCTTT. Translated, it gives CASSLVRAEAFF.

V and J are TRBV5-1 and TRBJ2-7, with D possibly matching TRBD1 (6 bases). The CDR3 contains 17 residues. Trimming removed 1 base at V and 1 base at J, with 18 bases between. Germline lookup yields CDR1 SGHRS and CDR2 YFSETQ. The DNA for the CDR3 is TGCGCCAGCAGCTTGAGGTTTCGGACAGACCCTTCCTACGAGCAGTACTTC. It encodes CASSLRFRTDPSYEQYF.

The chain has TRBV6-1 and TRBJ1-5; no reliable D call. V was trimmed by 7 bases and J by 4 bases, leaving 11 bases between them. The CDR3 is 13 amino acids. CDR1 and CDR2 from the germline V gene are MNHNS and SASEGT. The chain's CDR3 is CASMEGLNQPQHF. The CDR3 nucleotides are TGTGCCAGCATGGAAGGGTTAAATCAGCCCCAGCATTTT.

The table lists this clonotype with a few counts. J is TRBJ1-4 and V is TRBV7-8, with TRBD1 as a possible D gene (6 bases). CDR3 size: 16 residues. Germline V gives CDR1 SGHVS, CDR2 FQNEAQ. Trimming took 5 bases from V and 7 from J, leaving 20 bases between them. The CDR3 is CASSPHRVAVFEKLFF. In nucleotides, the CDR3 is TGTGCCAGCAGCCCGCACAGGGTCGCCGTTTTTGAAAAACTGTTTTTT.

The rearrangement joins TRBV7-2 to TRBJ2-7; D unresolved. CDR1 is SGHTA and CDR2 is FQGNSA in the germline V gene. The CDR3 covers 12 residues. The ends were cut back, 2 bases at V and 5 bases at J, with 7 bases in the middle. Here the CDR3 DNA reads TGTGCCAGCAGCTTACGAAGGGACGAGCAGTACTTC. The encoded protein is CASSLRRDEQYF. Full variable domain (missing parts from reference TRBV7-2 and TRBJ2-7): GAGVSQSPSNKVTEKGKDVELRCDPISGHTALYWYRQSLGQGLEFLIYFQGNSAPDKSGLPSDRFSAERTGGSVSTLTIQRTQQEDSAVYLCASSLRRDEQYFGPGTRLTVT.